The 8 T cell receptor beta chains below come from one sample, sequenced in a study of T cells after yellow fever vaccination. TCRdb ran MiXCR on the 5' RACE reads and lists one entry per CDR3 protein. In the table there are some 300,000 distinct CDR3 sequences, approximately 12% of which are singletons. The sample here was CD4+ T cells sorted from PBMCs, taken 45 days after the yellow fever booster vaccination. Source of these receptors: a man between 18 and 29 years old who received the YFV17D yellow fever vaccine.

The rearrangement joins TRBV2 to TRBJ1-5; D remains unclear. V was shortened by 2 bases and J by 6 bases, with 5 bases between the two germline ends. The CDR3 totals 12 residues. The germline gives CDR1 SNHLY, CDR2 FYNNEI. CDR3 nucleotides: TGTGCCAGCAGTGAATTCGGTCAGCCCCAGCATTTT. Protein: CASSEFGQPQHF.

In its sample, this clonotype was seen a few times. The CDR3 loop reads CAWSLGLNTEAFF. The CDR3 DNA sequence: TGTGCCTGGAGTCTGGGTTTGAACACTGAAGCTTTCTTT. This chain joins TRBV30 and TRBJ1-1, with no clear D. Germline assignment: CDR1 GTSNPN and CDR2 SVGIG (reference sequence). This CDR3 contains 13 residues. The germline V and J ends were trimmed by 2 bases and 0 bases, with 7 bases remaining between them.

The sample holds a few counts of this clonotype. This rearrangement joins TRBV29-1 to TRBJ1-1, with no clear D. The CDR3 has 10 residues. Trimming left V 6 bases short and J 6 bases short, with 8 bases between. Germline V gene sequence: CDR1 SQVTM, CDR2 ANQGSEA. The CDR3 bases are TGCAGCGTCCTAGGTGCTGAAGCTTTCTTT. As protein: CSVLGAEAFF.

A few counts support this clonotype. This sequence joins TRBV3-1 and TRBJ2-3; D is undetermined. There are 14 residues in the CDR3. CDR1 is LGHDT and CDR2 is YNNKEL in the germline V gene (reference sequence). Trimming shortened V by 7 bases and J by 2 bases, and 13 bases separated the two germline ends. In nucleotides, the CDR3 is TGTGCCAGCACCCAGCTGGATTCCACAGATACGCAGTATTTT. This encodes CASTQLDSTDTQYF.

V gene TRBV4-2 combines with J gene TRBJ2-1; 7 bases fit TRBD2. The germline gives CDR1 LGHNA, CDR2 YNFKEQ. Losses at the gene ends were 1 base for V and 10 bases for J; bases not matched to a gene: 13. The CDR3 runs to 16 residues. The CDR3 protein is CASSQVWGGEPDEQFF. The CDR3 DNA is TGTGCCAGCAGCCAAGTTTGGGGGGGGGAGCCTGACGAGCAGTTCTTC.

The chain is built from TRBV9 and TRBJ2-5, with D perhaps TRBD2 (5 bases). This CDR3 region has 14 residues. Trimming took 5 bases from V and 5 from J, leaving 16 bases between them. Per germline, CDR1 SGDLS and CDR2 YYNGEE. The CDR3 nucleotides are TGTGCCAGCAGTTCTCCGGGGTGGTTCGAGACCCAGTACTTC. It codes for CASSSPGWFETQYF.

This clonotype was recorded at least ten times. The V gene is TRBV25-1, the J gene TRBJ2-7; 9 nucleotides agree with TRBD1. The CDR3 spans 15 residues. Losses at the gene ends were 2 bases for V and 5 bases for J; bases not matched to a gene: 7. Per germline, CDR1 MGHDK and CDR2 SYGVNS. Here the CDR3 reads CASSEAGQGINEQYF. In DNA form, the CDR3 reads TGTGCCAGCAGTGAAGCGGGACAGGGTATCAACGAGCAGTACTTC.

This sequence joins TRBV11-2 and TRBJ1-5; 12 nucleotides line up with TRBD1. CDR3 size: 16 residues. V gave up 3 bases and J gave up 7 bases; unmatched junction bases: 7. In germline, CDR1 is SGHAT, CDR2 FQNNGV. The CDR3 DNA sequence: TGTGCCAGCAGCTTGGGACAGGGGGCACTGGGACAGCCCCAGCATTTT. Protein product: CASSLGQGALGQPQHF.